This passage covers 11 T cell receptor beta chains from one sample sequenced in a study of CD8+CD57+ T cells in acquired aplastic anemia. Patients who underwent sequencing had shown CD8+CD57+ cell expansion by flow cytometry. CDR3 and TCR beta VDJ profiling relied on genomic DNA as the template. TCRdb reanalysed the reads using MiXCR and keeps one entry per CDR3 protein. Among 310,000 or so distinct CDR3 sequences listed, about three fifths were seen once. The source material was sorted CD4+, CD8+, or CD8+CD57+ T cells (not recorded which) from PBMCs. The receptor source for this set is a human donor with aplastic anemia.

As to this clonotype: Likely a read error: the CDR3 ends without its conserved phenylalanine or tryptophan. The chain has TRBV2 and TRBJ2-7, with D hard to call. Germline V gene data show CDR1 as SNHLY and CDR2 as FYNNEI. There are 13 residues in the CDR3. Trimming stripped 1 base from V and 3 bases from J, with 7 bases between. The CDR3 sequence is CASSEGPRYEQYS. CDR3 bases: TGTGCCAGCAGTGAAGGACCGCGCTACGAGCAGTACTCC.

The rearrangement joins TRBV20-1 to TRBJ2-1; 12 nucleotides align to TRBD2. CDR1 is DFQATT and CDR2 is SNEGSKA in the germline V gene (reference sequence). The CDR3 is 17 residues long. Trimming cost V 0 bases and J 3 bases; bases outside gene matches: 6. CDR3 region: CSARDHGLAGFYNEQFF. The CDR3 DNA reads TGCAGTGCTAGAGATCACGGACTAGCGGGATTCTACAATGAGCAGTTCTTC.

The rearrangement joins TRBV19 to TRBJ2-2; 8 bases map to TRBD2. This CDR3 is 14 amino acids long. V trimming: 5 bases; J trimming: 4 bases; junction bases outside the gene matches: 3. Germline V lookup: CDR1 LNHDA, CDR2 SQIVND (reference sequence). Written as DNA, the CDR3 is TGTGCCAGTAGTCTGGGACTAGTCACCGGGGAGCTGTTTTTT. It translates to CASSLGLVTGELFF.

This clonotype was counted at least ten times. The chain recombines TRBV20-1 with TRBJ2-7; 10 bases are a match to TRBD2. This CDR3 comprises 14 residues. Germline CDR1 reads DFQATT; CDR2 reads SNEGSKA (reference sequence). Germline trimming cut 6 bases from V and 2 bases from J; bases unmatched to any gene: 7. CDR3 DNA: TGCAGTGCGTCCGGGACTAGCGTGGCCTACGAGCAGTACTTC. Translated, it gives CSASGTSVAYEQYF.

On this clonotype itself: Compared with germline, one end of the junction differs, possibly owing to a read error. V is TRBV5-1 and J is TRBJ1-4, with 8 bases aligning to TRBD1. The CDR3 consists of 15 residues. CDR1 and CDR2 (germline): SGHRS, YFSETQ. CDR3 DNA sequence: TGCGCCAGCAGCTTCAGGGGGCTCACTAATGAAGAACTGTTTTTT. Encoded protein: CASSFRGLTNEELFF.

This sequence joins TRBV20-1 and TRBJ2-3, with 9 nucleotides matching TRBD2. The J segment lost 11 bases and the V segment lost 1 base, leaving 13 bases of the junction unmatched. Per germline, CDR1 DFQATT and CDR2 SNEGSKA (reference sequence). The CDR3 consists of 15 residues. Here the CDR3 DNA reads TGCAGTGCTAGAGGCGGGGGGGCCTCCTACAATGAGCAGTATTTT. It is translated as CSARGGGASYNEQYF.

On this clonotype itself: This may be a read error: a much more frequent sequence differs by one nucleotide. The chain uses TRBV6-5 and TRBJ1-2; perhaps TRBD1 as D (5 bases). This CDR3 region has 14 residues. Per germline, CDR1 MNHEY and CDR2 SVGAGI. Written as DNA, the CDR3 is TGTGCCTGCAGCCGGACGGGACGTGGCTATGGCTACACCTTC. Encoded protein: CACSRTGRGYGYTF.

This sequence joins TRBV11-2 and TRBJ2-7, with TRBD1 matching 9 bases. CDR3 length: 15 residues. Germline CDR1 SGHAT, CDR2 FQNNGV. V was clipped by 0 bases and J by 6 bases; unmatched bases: 6. In DNA form, the CDR3 reads TGTGCCAGCAGCTTAGATAGGGGGACAGGGTTCGAGCAGTACTTC. The encoded protein is CASSLDRGTGFEQYF. Supplemented by reference TRBV11-2 and TRBJ2-7, the full variable domain reads EAGVAQSPRYKIIEKRQSVAFWCNPISGHATLYWYQQILGQGPKLLIQFQNNGVVDDSQLPKDRFSAERLKGVDSTLKIQPAKLEDSAVYLCASSLDRGTGFEQYFGPGTRLTVT.

In DNA form, the CDR3 reads TGTGCCAGCAGTTACAGTGCGTCGAGCAATCAGCCCCAGCATTTT. Translated: CASSYSASSNQPQHF. The J gene is TRBJ1-5, the V gene TRBV27; D uncertain. Germline V gene data show CDR1 as MNHEY and CDR2 as SMNVEV (reference sequence). The CDR3 is made up of 15 amino acids. Trimming left V 4 bases short and J 1 base short, with 11 bases between.

This clonotype was seen a handful of times. The CDR3 region is CASSPRDRLATNEKLFF. As DNA, the CDR3 is TGTGCCAGCTCACCCCGGGACAGACTAGCAACTAATGAAAAACTGTTTTTT. This chain links TRBV18 with TRBJ1-4; 7 positions agree with TRBD1. Germline CDR1 KGHSH, CDR2 LQKENI. V lost 3 bases, J lost 0 bases, and 7 bases stayed unmatched. This CDR3 is 17 amino acids long.

V is TRBV2 and J is TRBJ2-7; 12 bases map to TRBD1. Germline CDR1 reads SNHLY; CDR2 reads FYNNEI. This CDR3 region has 16 residues. Losses at the gene ends were 7 bases for V and 3 bases for J; bases not matched to a gene: 10. The CDR3 region is CASTSEGTGGGYEQYF. CDR3 nucleotides: TGTGCCAGCACCTCGGAGGGGACAGGGGGCGGCTACGAGCAGTACTTC. Full variable domain (remainder filled in from reference TRBV2 and TRBJ2-7): EPEVTQTPSHQVTQMGQEVILRCVPISNHLYFYWYRQILGQKVEFLVSFYNNEISEKSEIFDDQFSVERPDGSNFTLKIRSTKLEDSAMYFCASTSEGTGGGYEQYFGPGTRLTVT.